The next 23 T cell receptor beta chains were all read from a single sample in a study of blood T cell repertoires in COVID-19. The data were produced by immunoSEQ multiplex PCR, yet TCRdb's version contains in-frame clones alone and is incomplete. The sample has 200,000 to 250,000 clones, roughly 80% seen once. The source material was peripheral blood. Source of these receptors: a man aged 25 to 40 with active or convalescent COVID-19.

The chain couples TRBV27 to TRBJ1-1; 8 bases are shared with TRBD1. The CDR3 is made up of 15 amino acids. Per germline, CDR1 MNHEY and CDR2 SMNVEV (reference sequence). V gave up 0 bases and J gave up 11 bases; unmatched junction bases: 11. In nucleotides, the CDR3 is TGTGCCAGCAGTTTATCGACCCCGGGACAGGCGAGGGCTTTCTTT. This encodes CASSLSTPGQARAFF.

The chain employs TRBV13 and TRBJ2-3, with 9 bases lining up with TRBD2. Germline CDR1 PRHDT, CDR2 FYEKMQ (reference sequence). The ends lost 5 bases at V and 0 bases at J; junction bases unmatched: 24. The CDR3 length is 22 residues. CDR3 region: CASSLPGLGASGNVASTDTQYF. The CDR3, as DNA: TGTGCCAGCAGCCTCCCCGGTCTGGGGGCTAGCGGGAATGTTGCTAGCACAGATACGCAGTATTTT.

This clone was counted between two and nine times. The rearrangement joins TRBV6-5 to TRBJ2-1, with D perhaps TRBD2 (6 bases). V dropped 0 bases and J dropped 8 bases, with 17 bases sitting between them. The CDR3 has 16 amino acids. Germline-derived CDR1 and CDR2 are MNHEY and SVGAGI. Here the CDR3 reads CASSYSLRDFADEQFF. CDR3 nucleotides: TGTGCCAGCAGTTACTCGTTGAGGGACTTTGCCGATGAGCAGTTCTTC.

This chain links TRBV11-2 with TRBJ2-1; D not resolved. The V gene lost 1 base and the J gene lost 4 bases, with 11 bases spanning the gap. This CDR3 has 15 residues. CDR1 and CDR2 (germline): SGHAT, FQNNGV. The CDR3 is CASSLAIVYYNEQFF. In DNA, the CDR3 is TGTGCCAGCAGCTTAGCCATTGTCTATTACAATGAGCAGTTCTTC. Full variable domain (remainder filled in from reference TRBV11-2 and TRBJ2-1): EAGVAQSPRYKIIEKRQSVAFWCNPISGHATLYWYQQILGQGPKLLIQFQNNGVVDDSQLPKDRFSAERLKGVDSTLKIQPAKLEDSAVYLCASSLAIVYYNEQFFGPGTRLTVL.

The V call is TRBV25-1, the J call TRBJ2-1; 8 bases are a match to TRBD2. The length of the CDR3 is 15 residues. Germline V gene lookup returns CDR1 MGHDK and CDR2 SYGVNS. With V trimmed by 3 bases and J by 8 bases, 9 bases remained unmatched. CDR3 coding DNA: TGTGCCAGCAGTGATGAAGCGGGAGCATTATATGAGCAGTTCTTC. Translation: CASSDEAGALYEQFF.

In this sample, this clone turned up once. Written as DNA, the CDR3 is TGTGCCAGCCAACCGGGGACAGGAAAGACGTGGGGCTACACCTTC. It codes for CASQPGTGKTWGYTF. The J gene is TRBJ1-2, the V gene TRBV5-4, with 8 bases matching TRBD1. With V trimmed by 7 bases and J by 8 bases, 16 bases remained unmatched. This CDR3 contains 15 residues. Germline lookup yields CDR1 SGHNT and CDR2 YYREEE (reference sequence). The full variable domain, with the rest looked up from reference TRBV5-4 and TRBJ1-2, is ETGVTQSPTHLIKTRGQQVTLRCSSQSGHNTVSWYQQALGQGPQFIFQYYREEENGRGNFPPRFSGLQFPNYSSELNVNALELDDSALYLCASQPGTGKTWGYTFGSGTRLTVV.

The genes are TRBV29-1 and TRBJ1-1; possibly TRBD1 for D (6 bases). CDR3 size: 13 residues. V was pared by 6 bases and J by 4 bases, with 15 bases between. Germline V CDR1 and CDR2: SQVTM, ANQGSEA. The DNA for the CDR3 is TGCAGCGTCGTGGACAGACAGGCCACTGAAGCTTTCTTT. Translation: CSVVDRQATEAFF.

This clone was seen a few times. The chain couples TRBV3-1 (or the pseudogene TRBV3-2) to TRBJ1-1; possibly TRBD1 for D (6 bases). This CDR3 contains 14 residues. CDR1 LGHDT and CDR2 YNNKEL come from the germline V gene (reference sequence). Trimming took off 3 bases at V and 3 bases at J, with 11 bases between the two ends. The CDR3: CASSHLGQHTEAFF. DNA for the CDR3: TGTGCCAGCAGCCACTTAGGACAGCACACTGAAGCTTTCTTT.

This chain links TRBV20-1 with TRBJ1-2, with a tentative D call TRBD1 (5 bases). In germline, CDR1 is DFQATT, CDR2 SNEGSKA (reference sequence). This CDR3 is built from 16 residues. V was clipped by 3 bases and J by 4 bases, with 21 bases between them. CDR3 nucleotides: TGCAGTGCTAGTTCCCGGGCAGGACAAGAATTCTATGGCTACACCTTC. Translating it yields CSASSRAGQEFYGYTF.

The CDR3 spells CASSAGQGRLGTEAFF. CDR3 sequence (DNA): TGTGCCAGCAGCGCGGGACAGGGGAGGTTGGGGACTGAAGCTTTCTTT. The V call is TRBV9, the J call TRBJ1-1, with 10 bases aligning to TRBD1. V lost 3 bases and J lost 5; bases outside the gene matches: 10. Germline values: CDR1 SGDLS, CDR2 YYNGEE. The CDR3 totals 16 residues.

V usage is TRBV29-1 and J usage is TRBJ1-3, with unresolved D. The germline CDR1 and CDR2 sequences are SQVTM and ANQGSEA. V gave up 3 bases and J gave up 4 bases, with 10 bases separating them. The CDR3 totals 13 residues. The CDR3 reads CSVDGGQGNTIYF. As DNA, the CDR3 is TGCAGCGTTGATGGCGGGCAGGGAAACACCATATATTTT.

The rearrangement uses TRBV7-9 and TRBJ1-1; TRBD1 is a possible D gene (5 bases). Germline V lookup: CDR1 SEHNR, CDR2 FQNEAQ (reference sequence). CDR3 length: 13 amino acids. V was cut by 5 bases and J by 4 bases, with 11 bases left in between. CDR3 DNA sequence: TGTGCCAGCAGCCTCCCGGGGGTCACTGAAGCTTTCTTT. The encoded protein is CASSLPGVTEAFF.

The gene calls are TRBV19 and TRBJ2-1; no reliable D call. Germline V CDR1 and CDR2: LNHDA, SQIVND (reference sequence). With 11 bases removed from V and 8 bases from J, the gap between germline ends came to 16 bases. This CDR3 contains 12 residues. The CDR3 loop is CASNAYNDEQFF. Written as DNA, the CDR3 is TGTGCCTCCAACGCATACAATGATGAGCAGTTCTTC.

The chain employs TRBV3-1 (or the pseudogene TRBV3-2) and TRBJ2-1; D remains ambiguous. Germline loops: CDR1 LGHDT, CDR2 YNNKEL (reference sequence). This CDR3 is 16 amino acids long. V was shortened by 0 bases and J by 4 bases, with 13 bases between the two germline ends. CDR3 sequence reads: CASSQEELAGYNEQFF. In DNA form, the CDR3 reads TGTGCCAGCAGCCAAGAGGAGCTGGCCGGTTACAATGAGCAGTTCTTC.

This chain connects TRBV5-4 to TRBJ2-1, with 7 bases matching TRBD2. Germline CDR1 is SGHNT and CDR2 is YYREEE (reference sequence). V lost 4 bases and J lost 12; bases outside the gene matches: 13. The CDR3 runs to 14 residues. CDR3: CASSPQWAGAWQFF. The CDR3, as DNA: TGTGCCAGCAGCCCGCAGTGGGCGGGAGCCTGGCAGTTCTTC.

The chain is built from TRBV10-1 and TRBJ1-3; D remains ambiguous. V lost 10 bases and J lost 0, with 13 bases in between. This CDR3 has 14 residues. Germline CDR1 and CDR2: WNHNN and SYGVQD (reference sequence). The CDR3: CAITARSSGNTIYF. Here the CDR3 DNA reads TGCGCCATCACAGCCCGATCCTCTGGAAACACCATATATTTT.

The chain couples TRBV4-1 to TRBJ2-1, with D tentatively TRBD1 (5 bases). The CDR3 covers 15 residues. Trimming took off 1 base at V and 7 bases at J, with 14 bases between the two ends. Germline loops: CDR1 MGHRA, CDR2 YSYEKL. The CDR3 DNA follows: TGCGCCAGCAGCCAAGGTACAGGTGCCAATAATGAGCAGTTCTTC. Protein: CASSQGTGANNEQFF.

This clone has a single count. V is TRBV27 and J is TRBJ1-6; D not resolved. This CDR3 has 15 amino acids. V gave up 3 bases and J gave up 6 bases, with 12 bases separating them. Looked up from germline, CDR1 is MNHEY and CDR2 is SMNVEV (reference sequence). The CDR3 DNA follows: TGTGCCAGCAGTTTGGGCCCTAACGGTAATTCACCCCTCCACTTT. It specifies CASSLGPNGNSPLHF.

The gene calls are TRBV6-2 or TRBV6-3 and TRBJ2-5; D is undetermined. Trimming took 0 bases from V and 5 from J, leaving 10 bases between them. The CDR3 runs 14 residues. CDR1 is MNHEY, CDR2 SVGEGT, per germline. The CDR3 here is CASSYSSVSETQYF. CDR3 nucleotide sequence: TGTGCCAGCAGTTACTCGAGTGTTAGTGAGACCCAGTACTTC.

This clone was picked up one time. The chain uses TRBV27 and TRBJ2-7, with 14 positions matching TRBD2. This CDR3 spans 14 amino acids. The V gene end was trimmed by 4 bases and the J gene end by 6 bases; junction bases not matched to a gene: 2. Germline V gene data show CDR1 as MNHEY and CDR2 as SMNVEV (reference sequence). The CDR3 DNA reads TGTGCCAGCAGTTCGGGACTAGCGGGAGCCGAGCAGTACTTC. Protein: CASSSGLAGAEQYF.

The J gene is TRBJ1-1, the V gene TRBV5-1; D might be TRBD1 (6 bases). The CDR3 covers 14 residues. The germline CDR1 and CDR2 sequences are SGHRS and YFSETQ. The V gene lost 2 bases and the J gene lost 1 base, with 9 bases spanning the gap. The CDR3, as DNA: TGCGCCAGCAGCTTAGACAGGAGGAACACTGAAGCTTTCTTT. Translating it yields CASSLDRRNTEAFF.

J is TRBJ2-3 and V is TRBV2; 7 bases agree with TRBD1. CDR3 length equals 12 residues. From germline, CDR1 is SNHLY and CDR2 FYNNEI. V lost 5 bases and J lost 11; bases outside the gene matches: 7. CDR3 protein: CASSQNRGLQYF. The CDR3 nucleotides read TGTGCCAGCAGTCAAAACAGGGGTTTGCAGTATTTT. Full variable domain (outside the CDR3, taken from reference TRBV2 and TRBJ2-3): EPEVTQTPSHQVTQMGQEVILRCVPISNHLYFYWYRQILGQKVEFLVSFYNNEISEKSEIFDDQFSVERPDGSNFTLKIRSTKLEDSAMYFCASSQNRGLQYFGPGTRLTVL.

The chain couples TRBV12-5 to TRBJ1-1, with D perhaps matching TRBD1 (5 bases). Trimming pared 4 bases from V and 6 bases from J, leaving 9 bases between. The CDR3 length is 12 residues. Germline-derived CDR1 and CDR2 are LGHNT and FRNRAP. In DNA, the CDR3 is TGTGCTAGTGGTTATGCGGGGGCTGAAGCTTTCTTT. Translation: CASGYAGAEAFF.